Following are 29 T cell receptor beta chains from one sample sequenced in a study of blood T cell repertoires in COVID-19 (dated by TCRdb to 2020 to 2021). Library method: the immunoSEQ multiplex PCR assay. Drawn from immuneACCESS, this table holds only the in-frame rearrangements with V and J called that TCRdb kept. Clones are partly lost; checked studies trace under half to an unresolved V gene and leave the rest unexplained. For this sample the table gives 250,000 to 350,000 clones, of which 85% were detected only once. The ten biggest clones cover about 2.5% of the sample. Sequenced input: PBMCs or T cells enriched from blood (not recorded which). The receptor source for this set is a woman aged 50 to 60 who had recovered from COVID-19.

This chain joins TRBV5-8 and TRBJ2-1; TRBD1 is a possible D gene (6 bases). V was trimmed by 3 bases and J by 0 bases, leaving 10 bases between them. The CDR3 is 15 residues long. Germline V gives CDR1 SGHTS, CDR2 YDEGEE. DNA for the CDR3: TGTGCCAGCAGCTCAAGGGGGAGCTCCTACAATGAGCAGTTCTTC. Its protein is CASSSRGSSYNEQFF. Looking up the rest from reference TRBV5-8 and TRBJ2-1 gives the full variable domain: EAGVTQSPTHLIKTRGQQATLRCSPISGHTSVYWYQQALGLGLQFLLWYDEGEERNRGNFPPRFSGRQFPNYSSELNVNALELEDSALYLCASSSRGSSYNEQFFGPGTRLTVL.

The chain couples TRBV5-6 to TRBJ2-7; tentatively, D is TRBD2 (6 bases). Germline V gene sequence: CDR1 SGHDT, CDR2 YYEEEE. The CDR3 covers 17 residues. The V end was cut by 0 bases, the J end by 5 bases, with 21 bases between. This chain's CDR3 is CASSLVPRAGFLDEQYF. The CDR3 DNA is TGTGCCAGCAGCTTGGTCCCCCGTGCGGGGTTTCTGGACGAGCAGTACTTC. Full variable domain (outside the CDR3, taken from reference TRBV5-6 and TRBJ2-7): DAGVTQSPTHLIKTRGQQVTLRCSPKSGHDTVSWYQQALGQGPQFIFQYYEEEERQRGNFPDRFSGHQFPNYSSELNVNALLLGDSALYLCASSLVPRAGFLDEQYFGPGTRLTVT.

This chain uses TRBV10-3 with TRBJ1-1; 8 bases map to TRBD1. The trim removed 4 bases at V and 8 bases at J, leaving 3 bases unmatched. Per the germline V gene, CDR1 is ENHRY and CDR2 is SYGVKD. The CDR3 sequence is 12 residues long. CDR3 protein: CAISGDRQEAFF. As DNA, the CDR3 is TGTGCCATCAGTGGGGACAGGCAAGAAGCTTTCTTT.

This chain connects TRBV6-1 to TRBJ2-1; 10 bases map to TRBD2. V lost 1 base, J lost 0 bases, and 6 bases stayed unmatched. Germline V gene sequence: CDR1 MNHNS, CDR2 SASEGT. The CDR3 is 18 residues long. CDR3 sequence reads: CASSEEGLAVSSYNEQFF. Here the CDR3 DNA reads TGTGCCAGCAGTGAAGAAGGACTAGCGGTTAGCTCCTACAATGAGCAGTTCTTC.

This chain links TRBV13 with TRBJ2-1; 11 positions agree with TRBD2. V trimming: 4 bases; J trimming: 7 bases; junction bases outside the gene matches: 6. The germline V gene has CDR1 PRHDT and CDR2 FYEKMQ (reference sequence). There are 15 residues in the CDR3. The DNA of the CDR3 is TGTGCCAGCAGCTACCTAGCGGGGGGACGGAATGAGCAGTTCTTC. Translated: CASSYLAGGRNEQFF.

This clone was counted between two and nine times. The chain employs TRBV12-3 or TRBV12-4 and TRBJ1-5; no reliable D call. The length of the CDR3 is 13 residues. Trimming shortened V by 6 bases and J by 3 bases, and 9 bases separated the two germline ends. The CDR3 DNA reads TGTGCCAGCAGGTTCAGTCACAATCAGCCCCAGCATTTT. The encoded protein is CASRFSHNQPQHF.

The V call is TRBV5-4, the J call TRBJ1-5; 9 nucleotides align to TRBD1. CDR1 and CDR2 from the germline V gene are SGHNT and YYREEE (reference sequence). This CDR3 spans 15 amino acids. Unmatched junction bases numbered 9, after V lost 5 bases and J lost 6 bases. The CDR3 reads CASSSGTGISQPQHF. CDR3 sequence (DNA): TGTGCCAGCAGTTCCGGGACAGGGATCAGTCAGCCCCAGCATTTT. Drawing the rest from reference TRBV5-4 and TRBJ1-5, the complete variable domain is ETGVTQSPTHLIKTRGQQVTLRCSSQSGHNTVSWYQQALGQGPQFIFQYYREEENGRGNFPPRFSGLQFPNYSSELNVNALELDDSALYLCASSSGTGISQPQHFGDGTRLSIL.

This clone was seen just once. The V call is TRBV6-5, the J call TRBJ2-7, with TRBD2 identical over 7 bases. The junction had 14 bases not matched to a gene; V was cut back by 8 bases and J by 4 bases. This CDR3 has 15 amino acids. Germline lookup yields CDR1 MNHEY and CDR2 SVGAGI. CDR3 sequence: CASGYRAGARYEQYF. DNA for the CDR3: TGTGCCAGCGGGTATCGGGCGGGAGCACGGTACGAGCAGTACTTC.

Written as DNA, the CDR3 is TGTGCTAGTGGTTTGGTACTGAGCGGGAGGGCAGGCGAGCAGTACTTC. Protein sequence: CASGLVLSGRAGEQYF. This chain joins TRBV12-5 and TRBJ2-7; 10 bases align to TRBD2. CDR3 length: 16 residues. Unmatched junction bases numbered 8, after V lost 0 bases and J lost 6 bases. Germline assignment: CDR1 LGHNT and CDR2 FRNRAP. Based on the CDR3 plus reference TRBV12-5 and TRBJ2-7, the full variable domain is DARVTQTPRHKVTEMGQEVTMRCQPILGHNTVFWYRQTMMQGLELLAYFRNRAPLDDSGMPKDRFSAEMPDATLATLKIQPSEPRDSAVYFCASGLVLSGRAGEQYFGPGTRLTVT.

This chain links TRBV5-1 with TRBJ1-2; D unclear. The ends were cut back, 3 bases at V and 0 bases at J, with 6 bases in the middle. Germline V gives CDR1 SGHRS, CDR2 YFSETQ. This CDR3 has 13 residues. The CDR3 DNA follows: TGCGCCAGCAGCTCCCTACCTAACTATGGCTACACCTTC. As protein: CASSSLPNYGYTF.

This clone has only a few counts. In DNA, the CDR3 is TGTGCCTGGAGTGAGCTCTATGGCTACACCTTC. It translates to CAWSELYGYTF. This sequence joins TRBV30 and TRBJ1-2, with D hard to call. The CDR3 extends over 11 amino acids. Germline values: CDR1 GTSNPN, CDR2 SVGIG (reference sequence). Between the trimmed V and J ends, which lost 1 base and 4 bases, there was a span of 4 bases.

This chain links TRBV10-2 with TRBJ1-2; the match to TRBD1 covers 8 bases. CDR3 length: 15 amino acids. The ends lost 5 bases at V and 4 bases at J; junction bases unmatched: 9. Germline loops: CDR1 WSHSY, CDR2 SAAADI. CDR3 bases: TGCGCCAGCAGTCTAGAGGGACAGGCGATCTATGGCTACACCTTC. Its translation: CASSLEGQAIYGYTF.

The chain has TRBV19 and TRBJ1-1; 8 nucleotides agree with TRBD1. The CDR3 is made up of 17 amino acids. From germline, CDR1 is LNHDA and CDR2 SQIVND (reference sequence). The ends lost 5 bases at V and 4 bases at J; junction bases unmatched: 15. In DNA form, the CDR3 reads TGTGCCAGTAGTGTACCCCCCGACAGGGGTCGGAGCACTGAAGCTTTCTTT. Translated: CASSVPPDRGRSTEAFF. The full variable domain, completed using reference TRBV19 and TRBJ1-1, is DGGITQSPKYLFRKEGQNVTLSCEQNLNHDAMYWYRQDPGQGLRLIYYSQIVNDFQKGDIAEGYSVSREKKESFPLTVTSAQKNPTAFYLCASSVPPDRGRSTEAFFGQGTRLTVV.

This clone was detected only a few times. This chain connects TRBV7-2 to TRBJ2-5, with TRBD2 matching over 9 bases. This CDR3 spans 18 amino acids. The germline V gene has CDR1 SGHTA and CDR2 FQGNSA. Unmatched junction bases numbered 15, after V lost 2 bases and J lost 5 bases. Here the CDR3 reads CASSLRLGSGGPRETQYF. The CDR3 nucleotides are TGTGCCAGCAGCTTACGGTTGGGAAGCGGGGGGCCCCGGGAGACCCAGTACTTC.

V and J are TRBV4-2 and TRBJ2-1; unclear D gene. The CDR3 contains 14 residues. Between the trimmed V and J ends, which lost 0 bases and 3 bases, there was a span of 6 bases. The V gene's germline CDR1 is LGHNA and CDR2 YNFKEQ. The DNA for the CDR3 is TGTGCCAGCAGCCAAGATTTACTCTACAATGAGCAGTTCTTC. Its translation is CASSQDLLYNEQFF.

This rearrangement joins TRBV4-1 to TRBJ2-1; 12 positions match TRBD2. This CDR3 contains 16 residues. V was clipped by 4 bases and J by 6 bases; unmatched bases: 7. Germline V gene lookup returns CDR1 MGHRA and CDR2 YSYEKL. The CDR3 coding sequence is TGCGCCAGCAGCCGGGTACTAGCGGGAGGTTCCAATGAGCAGTTCTTC. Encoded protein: CASSRVLAGGSNEQFF.

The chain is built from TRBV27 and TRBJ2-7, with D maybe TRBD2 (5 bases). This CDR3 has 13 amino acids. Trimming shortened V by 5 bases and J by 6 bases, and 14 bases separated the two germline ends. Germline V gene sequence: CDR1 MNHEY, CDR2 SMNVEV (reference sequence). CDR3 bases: TGTGCCAGCAGTACCGTACTAGACGGCGAGCAGTACTTC. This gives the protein CASSTVLDGEQYF.

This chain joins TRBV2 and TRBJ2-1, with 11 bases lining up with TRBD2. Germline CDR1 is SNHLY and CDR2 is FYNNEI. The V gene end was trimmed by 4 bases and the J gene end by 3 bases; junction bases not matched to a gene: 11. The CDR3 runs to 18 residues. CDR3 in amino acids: CASSASLAGGSFYNEQFF. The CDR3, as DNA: TGTGCCAGCAGTGCTAGTCTAGCGGGGGGCTCATTCTACAATGAGCAGTTCTTC.

CDR3 region: CASSLFFGGPIGNQPQHF. In DNA form, the CDR3 reads TGTGCCAGCAGTCTCTTCTTCGGTGGGCCTATAGGCAATCAGCCCCAGCATTTT. The rearrangement links TRBV27 to TRBJ1-5; D gene unclear. V was shortened by 5 bases and J by 2 bases, with 22 bases between the two germline ends. The CDR3 covers 18 residues. CDR1 is MNHEY, CDR2 SMNVEV, per germline (reference sequence).

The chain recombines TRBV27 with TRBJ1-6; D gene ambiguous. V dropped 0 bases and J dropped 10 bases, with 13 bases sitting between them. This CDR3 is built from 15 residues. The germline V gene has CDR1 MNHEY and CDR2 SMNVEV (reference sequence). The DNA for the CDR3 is TGTGCCAGCAGTTTATCGAATGGGCTTTGGTCACCCCTCCACTTT. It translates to CASSLSNGLWSPLHF.

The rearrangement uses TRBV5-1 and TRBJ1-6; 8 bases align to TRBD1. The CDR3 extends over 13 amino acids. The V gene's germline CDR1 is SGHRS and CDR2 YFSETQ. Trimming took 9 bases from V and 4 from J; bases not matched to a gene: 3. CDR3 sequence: CATGTGYNSPLHF. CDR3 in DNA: TGCGCCACCGGGACAGGATATAATTCACCCCTCCACTTT.

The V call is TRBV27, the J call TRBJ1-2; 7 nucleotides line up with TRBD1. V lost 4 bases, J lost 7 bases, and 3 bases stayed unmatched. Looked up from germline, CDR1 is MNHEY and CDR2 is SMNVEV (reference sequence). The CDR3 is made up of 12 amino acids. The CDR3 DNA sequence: TGTGCCAGCAGTTCCGAGGGGGCTGGCTACACCTTC. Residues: CASSSEGAGYTF.

CDR3 coding DNA: TGTGCCAGCAGCTTACCCGGTGAAAAACTGTTTTTT. Protein: CASSLPGEKLFF. V and J are TRBV7-2 and TRBJ1-4; D is undetermined. This CDR3 has 12 amino acids. CDR1 and CDR2 from the germline V gene are SGHTA and FQGNSA. Trimming left V 2 bases short and J 7 bases short, with 5 bases between.

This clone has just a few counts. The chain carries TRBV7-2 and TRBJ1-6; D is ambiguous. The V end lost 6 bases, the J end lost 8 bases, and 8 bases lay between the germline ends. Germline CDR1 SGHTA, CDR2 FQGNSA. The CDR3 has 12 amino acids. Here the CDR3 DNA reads TGTGCCAGCAGGCTATTCGATTCACCCCTCCACTTT. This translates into CASRLFDSPLHF.

The CDR3 is CSAGGDQPQHF. The CDR3 coding sequence is TGCAGTGCAGGGGGCGATCAGCCCCAGCATTTT. The chain employs TRBV20-1 and TRBJ1-5; 7 bases agree with TRBD1. The J segment lost 5 bases and the V segment lost 6 bases, leaving 1 base of the junction unmatched. The CDR3 consists of 11 residues. Germline V gene lookup returns CDR1 DFQATT and CDR2 SNEGSKA (reference sequence).

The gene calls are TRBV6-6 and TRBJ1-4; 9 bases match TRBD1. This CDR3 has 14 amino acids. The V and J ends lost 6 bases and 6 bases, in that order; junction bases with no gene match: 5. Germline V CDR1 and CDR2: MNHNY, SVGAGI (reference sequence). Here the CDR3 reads CASRDWTGDEKLFF. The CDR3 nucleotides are TGTGCCAGCAGGGATTGGACAGGGGATGAAAAACTGTTTTTT.

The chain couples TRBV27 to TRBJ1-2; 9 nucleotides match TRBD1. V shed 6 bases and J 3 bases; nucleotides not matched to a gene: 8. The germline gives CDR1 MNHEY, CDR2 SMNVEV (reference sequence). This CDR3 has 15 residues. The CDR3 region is CASRPYRGLDYGYTF. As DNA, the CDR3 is TGTGCCAGCAGGCCATACAGGGGGCTGGACTATGGCTACACCTTC.

CDR3 in amino acids: CASSLLNAAYGYTF. In nucleotides, the CDR3 is TGTGCCAGCAGCTTACTAAACGCGGCCTATGGCTACACCTTC. The chain employs TRBV5-8 and TRBJ1-2; D not resolved. The V gene lost 2 bases and the J gene lost 4 bases, with 12 bases spanning the gap. The CDR3 sequence is 14 residues long. Germline V gene lookup returns CDR1 SGHTS and CDR2 YDEGEE. Looking up the rest from reference TRBV5-8 and TRBJ1-2 gives the full variable domain: EAGVTQSPTHLIKTRGQQATLRCSPISGHTSVYWYQQALGLGLQFLLWYDEGEERNRGNFPPRFSGRQFPNYSSELNVNALELEDSALYLCASSLLNAAYGYTFGSGTRLTVV.

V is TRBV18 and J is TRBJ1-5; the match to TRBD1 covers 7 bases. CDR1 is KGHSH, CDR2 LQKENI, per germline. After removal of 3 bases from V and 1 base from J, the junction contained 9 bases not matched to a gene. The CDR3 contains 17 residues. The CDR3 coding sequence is TGTGCCAGCTCACCTTCGGACAGGCACCAAAGCAATCAGCCCCAGCATTTT. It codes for CASSPSDRHQSNQPQHF. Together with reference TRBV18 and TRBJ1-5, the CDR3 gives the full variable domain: NAGVMQNPRHLVRRRGQEARLRCSPMKGHSHVYWYRQLPEEGLKFMVYLQKENIIDESGMPKERFSAEFPKEGPSILRIQQVVRGDSAAYFCASSPSDRHQSNQPQHFGDGTRLSIL.